Here is one T cell receptor beta chain with its context. The antigen remains undetermined. Germline values: CDR1 LNHDA, CDR2 SQIVND (reference sequence). This CDR3 is built from 15 residues. Trimming cost V 3 bases and J 2 bases, with 13 bases left between them. The protocol was immunoSEQ multiplex PCR, while the TCRdb copy is restricted to in-frame clones and leaves out a portion. The data contain 100,000 to 140,000 clones, over 80% of them singletons. These data originate in a study of T cell responses to AZD1222 COVID-19 vaccine. Points from the study as a whole: Once two AZD1222 doses were given, Spike-specific TCR breadth and depth went up. Baseline serology detected seropositivity in only a handful of AZD1222 recipients. Reports indicate that nearly half of spike-specific TCRs are directed at unmutated variant regions.

It was second doses at about 4 or about 12 weeks that were pooled. This TCR came from an adult who received the AZD1222 COVID-19 vaccine. V usage is TRBV19 and J usage is TRBJ1-2; TRBD1 might be the D (5 bases). Sequences were derived from peripheral blood, sampled 28 days after the second AZD1222 dose. The CDR3 sequence is CASSMIIQANYGYTF. CDR3 nucleotide sequence: TGTGCCAGTAGTATGATTATACAGGCAAACTATGGCTACACCTTC.